The 9 T cell receptor beta chains listed next were all sequenced from one sample in a study of T-cell reconstitution after alpha-beta-depleted transplantation in children. Unique molecular identifiers were incorporated during preparation of the TCRbeta library. Each CDR3 protein gets one entry after TCRdb re-called the PCR reads with MiXCR. The sample consists of 210,000 or so distinct CDR3 sequences, 8% to 10% of them appearing once. Specimen: PBMCs from the stem cell graft donor, collected from the stem cell graft. These receptor sequences come from a human donor who donated a stem cell graft to a child with acute lymphoblastic leukemia.

This clonotype was counted at least ten times. The genes are TRBV5-1 and TRBJ1-4; maybe TRBD1 (6 bases). The CDR3 consists of 14 residues. V was trimmed by 7 bases and J by 4 bases, leaving 14 bases between them. The V gene's germline CDR1 is SGHRS and CDR2 YFSETQ. CDR3 in DNA: TGCGCCAGCCAACGGGACACCATTAATGAAAAACTGTTTTTT. Its protein product is CASQRDTINEKLFF.

This clonotype has more than one count but fewer than ten. The chain is built from TRBV6-1 and TRBJ2-1; D is unresolved. There are 14 residues in the CDR3. Germline assignment: CDR1 MNHNS and CDR2 SASEGT. The V gene lost 7 bases and the J gene lost 0 bases, with 10 bases spanning the gap. The CDR3 loop reads CASKRRYSYNEQFF. In DNA, the CDR3 is TGTGCCAGCAAGAGGCGATACTCCTACAATGAGCAGTTCTTC.

The table lists this clonotype with many counts. This rearrangement joins TRBV5-1 to TRBJ2-1; 7 bases agree with TRBD1. This CDR3 has 15 residues. Germline V gene data show CDR1 as SGHRS and CDR2 as YFSETQ. The V gene end was trimmed by 4 bases and the J gene end by 4 bases; junction bases not matched to a gene: 8. The CDR3 bases are TGCGCCAGCAGCGTACTCGGGACAGCGTACAATGAGCAGTTCTTC. It encodes CASSVLGTAYNEQFF. Full variable domain (rest looked up from reference TRBV5-1 and TRBJ2-1): KAGVTQTPRYLIKTRGQQVTLSCSPISGHRSVSWYQQTPGQGLQFLFEYFSETQRNKGNFPGRFSGRQFSNSRSEMNVSTLELGDSALYLCASSVLGTAYNEQFFGPGTRLTVL.

Only a few counts were recorded for this clonotype. In DNA, the CDR3 is TGCGCCAGCAGCCATGACAGGACAGGGGGCTCCAACACCGGGGAGCTGTTTTTT. This sequence encodes CASSHDRTGGSNTGELFF. The rearrangement joins TRBV4-3 to TRBJ2-2, with TRBD1 identical over 11 bases. The CDR3 has 18 residues. Germline CDR1 is LGHNA and CDR2 is YSLEER. The junction had 8 bases not matched to a gene; V was cut back by 3 bases and J by 2 bases.

This clonotype was counted a few times. V and J are TRBV12-3 or TRBV12-4 and TRBJ1-1; D may be TRBD1 (5 bases). Trimming removed 3 bases from V and 5 bases from J, with 7 bases in between. This CDR3 comprises 12 residues. The CDR3 coding sequence is TGTGCCAGCAGTTTCGAGGGGACTGAAGCTTTCTTT. Amino acids: CASSFEGTEAFF.

V usage is TRBV12-3 or TRBV12-4 and J usage is TRBJ1-5; 10 nucleotides line up with TRBD1. The CDR3 spans 15 residues. The J segment lost 7 bases and the V segment lost 5 bases, leaving 8 bases of the junction unmatched. The CDR3 loop reads CASSETGGAGQPQHF. The CDR3 coding sequence is TGTGCCAGCAGTGAGACAGGGGGCGCCGGGCAGCCCCAGCATTTT.

Here the CDR3 DNA reads TGTGCCAGCCGGGAGGGGGGGCTGAGGCCCCAGCATTTT. Translating it yields CASREGGLRPQHF. This chain links TRBV6-5 with TRBJ1-5; D is perhaps TRBD1 (6 bases). The CDR3 is made up of 13 amino acids. V dropped 8 bases and J dropped 9 bases, with 17 bases sitting between them. Germline loops: CDR1 MNHEY, CDR2 SVGAGI.

The sample holds a few counts of this clonotype. The V call is TRBV11-2, the J call TRBJ2-1; D possibly matches TRBD1 or TRBD2 (6 bases each). Trimming removed 5 bases at V and 0 bases at J, with 14 bases between. This CDR3 is built from 16 residues. CDR1 and CDR2 from the germline V gene are SGHAT and FQNNGV. CDR3 nucleotides: TGTGCCAGCAGCCAGCTCGGGGGCCGCTCCTACAATGAGCAGTTCTTC. This sequence encodes CASSQLGGRSYNEQFF.

V gene TRBV12-3 or TRBV12-4 combines with J gene TRBJ2-6, with TRBD2 identical over 7 bases. Trimming at V came to 3 bases and at J to 5 bases, leaving 13 bases not matched to a gene. The CDR3 runs to 18 residues. The CDR3 spells CASSLWGGRGPWANVLTF. The CDR3 DNA reads TGTGCCAGCAGTTTGTGGGGGGGTCGAGGGCCCTGGGCCAACGTCCTGACTTTC.